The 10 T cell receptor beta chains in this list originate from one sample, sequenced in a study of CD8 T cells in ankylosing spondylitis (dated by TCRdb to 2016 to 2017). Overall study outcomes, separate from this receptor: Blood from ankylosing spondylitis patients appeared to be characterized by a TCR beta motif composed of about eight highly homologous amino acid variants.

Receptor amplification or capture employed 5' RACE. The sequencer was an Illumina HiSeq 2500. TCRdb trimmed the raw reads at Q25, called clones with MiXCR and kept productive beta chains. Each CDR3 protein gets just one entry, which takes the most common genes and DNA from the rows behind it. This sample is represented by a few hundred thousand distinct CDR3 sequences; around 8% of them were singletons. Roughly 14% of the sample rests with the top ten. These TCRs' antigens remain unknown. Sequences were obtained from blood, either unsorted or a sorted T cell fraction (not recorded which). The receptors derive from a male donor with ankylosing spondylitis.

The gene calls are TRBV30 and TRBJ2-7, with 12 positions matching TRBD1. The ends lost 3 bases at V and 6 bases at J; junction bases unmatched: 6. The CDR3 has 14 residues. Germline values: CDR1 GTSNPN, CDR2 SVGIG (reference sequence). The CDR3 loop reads CAWRRGQGAREQYF. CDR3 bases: TGTGCCTGGAGAAGGGGACAGGGGGCCCGCGAGCAGTACTTC.

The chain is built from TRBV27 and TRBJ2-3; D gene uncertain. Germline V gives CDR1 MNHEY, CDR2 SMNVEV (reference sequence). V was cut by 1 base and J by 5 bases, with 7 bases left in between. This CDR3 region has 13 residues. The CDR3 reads CASSLWAEDTQYF. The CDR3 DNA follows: TGTGCCAGCAGTTTATGGGCGGAAGATACGCAGTATTTT.

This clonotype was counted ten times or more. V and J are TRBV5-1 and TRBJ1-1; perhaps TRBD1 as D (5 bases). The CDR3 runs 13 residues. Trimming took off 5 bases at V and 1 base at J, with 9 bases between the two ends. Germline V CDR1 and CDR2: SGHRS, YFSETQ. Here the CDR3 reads CASRPGGNTEAFF. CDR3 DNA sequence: TGCGCCAGCAGGCCCGGGGGGAACACTGAAGCTTTCTTT. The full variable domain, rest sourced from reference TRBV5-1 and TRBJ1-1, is KAGVTQTPRYLIKTRGQQVTLSCSPISGHRSVSWYQQTPGQGLQFLFEYFSETQRNKGNFPGRFSGRQFSNSRSEMNVSTLELGDSALYLCASRPGGNTEAFFGQGTRLTVV.

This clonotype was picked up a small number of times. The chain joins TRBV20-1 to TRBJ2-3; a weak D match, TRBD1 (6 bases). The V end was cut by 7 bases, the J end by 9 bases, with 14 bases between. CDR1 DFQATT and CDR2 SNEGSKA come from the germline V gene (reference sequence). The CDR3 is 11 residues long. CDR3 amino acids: CSGGLRATQYF. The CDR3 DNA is TGCAGTGGGGGGCTCCGTGCCACGCAGTATTTT.

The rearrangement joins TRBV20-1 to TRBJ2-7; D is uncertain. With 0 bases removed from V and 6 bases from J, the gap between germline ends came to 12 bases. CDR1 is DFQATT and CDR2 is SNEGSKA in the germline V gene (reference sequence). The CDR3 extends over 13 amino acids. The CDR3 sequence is CSAREVLLTEQYF. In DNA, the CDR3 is TGCAGTGCTAGAGAGGTCCTGTTGACCGAGCAGTACTTC.

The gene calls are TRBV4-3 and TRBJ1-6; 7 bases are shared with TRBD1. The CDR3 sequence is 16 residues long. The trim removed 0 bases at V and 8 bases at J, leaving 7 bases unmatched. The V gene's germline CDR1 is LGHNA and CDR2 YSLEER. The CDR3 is CASSQDLTGVDSPLHF. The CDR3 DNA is TGCGCCAGCAGCCAAGATCTAACAGGGGTAGATTCACCCCTCCACTTT.

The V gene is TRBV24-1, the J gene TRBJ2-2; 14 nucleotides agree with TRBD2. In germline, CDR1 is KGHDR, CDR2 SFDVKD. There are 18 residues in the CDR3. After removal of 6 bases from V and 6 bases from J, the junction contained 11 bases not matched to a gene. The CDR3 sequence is CATSPTTPGLAGAGELFF. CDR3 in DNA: TGTGCCACCAGTCCGACCACCCCGGGACTAGCGGGAGCCGGGGAGCTGTTTTTT.

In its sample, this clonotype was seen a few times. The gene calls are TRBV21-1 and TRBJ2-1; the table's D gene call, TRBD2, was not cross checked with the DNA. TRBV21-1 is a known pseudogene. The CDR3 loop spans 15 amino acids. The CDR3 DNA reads TGTGCCAGCAGATTCACTAGCGGAACCTACAATGAGCAGTTCTTC. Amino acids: CASRFTSGTYNEQFF.

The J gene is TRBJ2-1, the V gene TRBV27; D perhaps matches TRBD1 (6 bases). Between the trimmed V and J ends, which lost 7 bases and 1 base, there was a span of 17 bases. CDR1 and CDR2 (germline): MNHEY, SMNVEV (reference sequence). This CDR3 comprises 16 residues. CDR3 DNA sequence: TGTGCCAGCAACCTAGCAGGGGCTGGGTCCTACAATGAGCAGTTCTTC. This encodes CASNLAGAGSYNEQFF.

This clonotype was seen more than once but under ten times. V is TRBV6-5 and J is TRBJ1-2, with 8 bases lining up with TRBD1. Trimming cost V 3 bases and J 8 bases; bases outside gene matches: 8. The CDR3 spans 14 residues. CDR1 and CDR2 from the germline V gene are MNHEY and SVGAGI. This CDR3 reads CASSYGTRGRGYTF. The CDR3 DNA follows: TGTGCCAGCAGTTATGGGACCAGGGGGCGCGGCTACACCTTC.